These 19 T cell receptor beta chains were sequenced from one sample in a study of CD8+ T cells in alopecia areata. Once RNA had been extracted, it was reverse transcribed into cDNA to act as the sequencing template. Sequenced by immunoSEQ multiplex PCR; TCRdb stores in-frame clones only, minus some. The table has 200,000 to 250,000 clones, about 61% seen once. Sequencing was performed on CD8+ T cells sorted from blood. The receptors stem from a human donor in good health.

This chain joins TRBV30 and TRBJ1-1, with D possibly TRBD1 on 6 matching bases. The CDR3 covers 14 residues. V lost 0 bases and J 3 bases, leaving 11 bases between the germline ends. Germline V gene lookup returns CDR1 GTSNPN and CDR2 SVGIG (reference sequence). CDR3 in DNA: TGTGCCTGGAGTGTAGAGGGGGGGTACACTGAAGCTTTCTTT. Translated: CAWSVEGGYTEAFF.

The J gene is TRBJ1-2, the V gene TRBV5-6; D not certain. This CDR3 comprises 12 residues. Germline CDR1 SGHDT, CDR2 YYEEEE. Between the trimmed V and J ends, which lost 0 bases and 9 bases, there was a span of 9 bases. The CDR3 nucleotides read TGTGCCAGCAGCTTGGGGGGTGAACGCTACACCTTC. This translates into CASSLGGERYTF.

The V gene is TRBV11-2, the J gene TRBJ2-5, with TRBD2 identical over 14 bases. This CDR3 has 15 residues. V shed 4 bases, J shed 5 bases, and the junction held 3 bases outside the gene matches. Germline values: CDR1 SGHAT, CDR2 FQNNGV. CDR3 sequence: CASSSRTSGGETQYF. In nucleotides, the CDR3 is TGTGCCAGCAGCTCCCGGACTAGCGGGGGGGAGACCCAGTACTTC. Based on the CDR3 plus reference TRBV11-2 and TRBJ2-5, the full variable domain is EAGVAQSPRYKIIEKRQSVAFWCNPISGHATLYWYQQILGQGPKLLIQFQNNGVVDDSQLPKDRFSAERLKGVDSTLKIQPAKLEDSAVYLCASSSRTSGGETQYFGPGTRLLVL.

This rearrangement joins TRBV2 to TRBJ2-5, with TRBD2 identical over 14 bases. Germline loops: CDR1 SNHLY, CDR2 FYNNEI. This CDR3 has 19 residues. The V gene end was trimmed by 7 bases and the J gene end by 4 bases; junction bases not matched to a gene: 17. The CDR3 coding sequence is TGTGCCAGCATTTGGAAAATGACTAGCGGGGGGGCAGTTGGAGAGACCCAGTACTTC. Its protein product is CASIWKMTSGGAVGETQYF.

The chain is built from TRBV7-6 and TRBJ2-1; the match to TRBD2 covers 13 bases. The CDR3 is made up of 17 amino acids. With V trimmed by 5 bases and J by 1 base, 5 bases remained unmatched. Germline V CDR1 and CDR2: SGHVS, FNYEAQ. The CDR3 DNA is TGTGCCAGCAGCCCCGGACTAGCGGGGGTATCCTACAATGAGCAGTTCTTC. Its translation: CASSPGLAGVSYNEQFF.

The rearrangement uses TRBV29-1 and TRBJ1-5, with 8 positions matching TRBD1. The CDR3 is made up of 15 amino acids. The germline V gene has CDR1 SQVTM and CDR2 ANQGSEA. Trimming removed 4 bases from V and 2 bases from J; junction bases left unmatched: 7. The DNA of the CDR3 is TGCAGCGTTGTCATTGCGGACAGGGGCAATCAGCCCCAGCATTTT. This translates into CSVVIADRGNQPQHF.

This clone was detected a few times. The rearrangement links TRBV18 to TRBJ1-1; D is unresolved. V was cut by 5 bases and J by 2 bases, with 6 bases left in between. Germline V gene lookup returns CDR1 KGHSH and CDR2 LQKENI. The CDR3 totals 12 residues. In nucleotides, the CDR3 is TGTGCCAGCTCAGGAGACAACACTGAAGCTTTCTTT. It translates to CASSGDNTEAFF.

A few counts support this clone. The chain joins TRBV27 to TRBJ1-6; D may be TRBD1 (6 bases). The V and J ends lost 8 bases and 3 bases respectively, with 20 bases between them. The CDR3 consists of 17 residues. Germline V lookup: CDR1 MNHEY, CDR2 SMNVEV (reference sequence). CDR3 in DNA: TGTGCCAGCTCAGAGGCCCCGGGGGCCGGCTATAATTCACCCCTCCACTTT. Its protein product is CASSEAPGAGYNSPLHF.

The count of this clone is one. In DNA, the CDR3 is TGCGCCAGCAGCCGCGACCGGGACCCCCCTGGGGATACGCAGTATTTT. Its translation is CASSRDRDPPGDTQYF. The chain uses TRBV5-1 and TRBJ2-3; D may be TRBD1 or TRBD2 (5 bases each). The CDR3 runs to 16 residues. Trimming took 4 bases from V and 6 from J, leaving 21 bases between them. Germline CDR1 reads SGHRS; CDR2 reads YFSETQ.

V and J are TRBV19 and TRBJ2-7; 7 bases agree with TRBD1. This CDR3 has 14 residues. Germline assignment: CDR1 LNHDA and CDR2 SQIVND (reference sequence). V shed 5 bases and J 5 bases; nucleotides not matched to a gene: 9. As DNA, the CDR3 is TGTGCCAGTAGTGTTGACAGGGCCGCGGACGAGCAGTACTTC. Translating it yields CASSVDRAADEQYF.

The chain links TRBV29-1 to TRBJ2-3; 8 positions agree with TRBD1. The CDR3 extends over 16 amino acids. Germline V gene sequence: CDR1 SQVTM, CDR2 ANQGSEA. V was pared by 3 bases and J by 2 bases, with 10 bases of the junction left unmatched. In nucleotides, the CDR3 is TGCAGCGTTGACCTCCCCGACAGGGGTACCACAGATACGCAGTATTTT. It specifies CSVDLPDRGTTDTQYF.

The chain is built from TRBV7-9 and TRBJ2-4, with D maybe TRBD1 (5 bases). CDR1 and CDR2 (germline): SEHNR, FQNEAQ (reference sequence). The germline V and J ends were trimmed by 5 bases and 0 bases, with 8 bases remaining between them. The CDR3 runs to 14 residues. This chain's CDR3 is CASSHTGAKNIQYF. The DNA for the CDR3 is TGTGCCAGCAGCCATACAGGAGCCAAAAACATTCAGTACTTC. The full variable domain, in which reference TRBV7-9 and TRBJ2-4 provide the parts outside the CDR3, is DTGVSQNPRHKITKRGQNVTFRCDPISEHNRLYWYRQTLGQGPEFLTYFQNEAQLEKSRLLSDRFSAERPKGSFSTLEIQRTEQGDSAMYLCASSHTGAKNIQYFGAGTRLSVL.

The rearrangement uses TRBV13 and TRBJ2-2, with TRBD2 as a possible D gene (5 bases). The V and J ends lost 5 bases and 1 base respectively, with 11 bases between them. The length of the CDR3 is 15 residues. Germline assignment: CDR1 PRHDT and CDR2 FYEKMQ (reference sequence). The CDR3 DNA reads TGTGCCAGCAGCCCTCCGGGGAGGAACACCGGGGAGCTGTTTTTT. Its protein product is CASSPPGRNTGELFF. The whole variable domain, remainder taken from reference TRBV13 and TRBJ2-2, is AAGVIQSPRHLIKEKRETATLKCYPIPRHDTVYWYQQGPGQDPQFLISFYEKMQSDKGSIPDRFSAQQFSDYHSELNMSSLELGDSALYFCASSPPGRNTGELFFGEGSRLTVL.

The table lists this clone with a few counts. The CDR3 spells CASSVGSRWAEAFF. CDR3 in DNA: TGTGCCAGCAGCGTAGGTTCCCGGTGGGCTGAAGCTTTCTTT. The V call is TRBV9, the J call TRBJ1-1; D remains ambiguous. V lost 0 bases and J 6 bases, leaving 12 bases between the germline ends. The CDR3 spans 14 residues. Germline lookup yields CDR1 SGDLS and CDR2 YYNGEE. The full variable domain, its missing parts supplied by reference TRBV9 and TRBJ1-1, is DSGVTQTPKHLITATGQRVTLRCSPRSGDLSVYWYQQSLDQGLQFLIQYYNGEERAKGNILERFSAQQFPDLHSELNLSSLELGDSALYFCASSVGSRWAEAFFGQGTRLTVV.

This rearrangement joins TRBV13 to TRBJ1-2; D is ambiguous. The V end lost 3 bases, the J end lost 4 bases, and 9 bases lay between the germline ends. This CDR3 contains 13 residues. CDR1 and CDR2 (germline): PRHDT, FYEKMQ (reference sequence). The CDR3 sequence: CASSFRNVYGYTF. CDR3 sequence (DNA): TGTGCCAGCAGCTTCCGGAACGTCTATGGCTACACCTTC.

The chain joins TRBV2 to TRBJ2-4, with D tentatively TRBD2 (6 bases). Between the trimmed V and J ends, which lost 8 bases and 7 bases, there was a span of 9 bases. Germline CDR1 reads SNHLY; CDR2 reads FYNNEI. This CDR3 comprises 11 residues. CDR3 nucleotides: TGTGCCAGCGGCGGGGCGAACATTCAGTACTTC. Protein product: CASGGANIQYF.

The chain uses TRBV5-8 and TRBJ1-2; 7 bases align to TRBD1. CDR1 is SGHTS, CDR2 YDEGEE, per germline. Unmatched junction bases numbered 9, after V lost 4 bases and J lost 6 bases. This CDR3 region has 14 residues. CDR3: CASSPGDRDHGYTF. CDR3 bases: TGTGCCAGCAGCCCGGGAGACAGGGACCATGGCTACACCTTC.

This clone was observed a handful of times. The chain employs TRBV10-3 and TRBJ1-1; 8 bases map to TRBD1. J lost 4 bases, V lost 10 bases, and 14 bases had no gene match. The germline gives CDR1 ENHRY, CDR2 SYGVKD. CDR3 length equals 15 residues. CDR3 coding DNA: TGTGCCACCACCCCGACAGGGGAATCGGCCACTGAAGCTTTCTTT. It is translated as CATTPTGESATEAFF.

This sequence joins TRBV25-1 and TRBJ2-5; perhaps TRBD1 as D (7 bases). The CDR3 is 14 amino acids. CDR1 is MGHDK, CDR2 SYGVNS, per germline. The V end was cut by 4 bases, the J end by 2 bases, with 11 bases between. The CDR3 DNA reads TGTGCCAGCAGTGGGCGGGGACAGCAAGAGACCCAGTACTTC. As protein: CASSGRGQQETQYF. The full variable domain, its missing parts supplied by reference TRBV25-1 and TRBJ2-5, is EADIYQTPRYLVIGTGKKITLECSQTMGHDKMYWYQQDPGMELHLIHYSYGVNSTEKGDLSSESTVSRIRTEHFPLTLESARPSHTSQYLCASSGRGQQETQYFGPGTRLLVL.